This TCR beta chain was captured in a study of shared clonotypes between healthy human individuals. Overall study context: Each donor had three CD4 naive, three CD4 memory, two CD8 naive and one CD8 memory plate. Findings and limits, study-wide: Non-shared clonotypes had lower generation probabilities than those shared by all four donors. The donor pool, a small one, limited the genetic and exposure-history diversity represented.

This CDR3 spans 13 amino acids. V gave up 9 bases and J gave up 7 bases, with 15 bases separating them. The germline CDR1 and CDR2 sequences are LNHDA and SQIVND (reference sequence). With regard to this clone: The antigen remains unidentified.

The assay was immunoSEQ multiplex PCR, and TCRdb's table has in-frame clones only and misses some. There are a few million clones in the sample; approximately 90% occur only once, and roughly 0.15% lies in the top ten. Within Nashville, Tennessee resided all donors, each a Caucasian adult. This receptor was taken from a man younger than 30 in good health. The sample consisted of naive CD4+ T cells sorted from blood. Subset meaning: CD45RA+ positively selected. The rearrangement uses TRBV19 and TRBJ1-4; the D is unclear. The CDR3 spells CASAPGEGEKLFF. Here the CDR3 DNA reads TGTGCCAGCGCCCCCGGGGAAGGTGAAAAACTGTTTTTT.